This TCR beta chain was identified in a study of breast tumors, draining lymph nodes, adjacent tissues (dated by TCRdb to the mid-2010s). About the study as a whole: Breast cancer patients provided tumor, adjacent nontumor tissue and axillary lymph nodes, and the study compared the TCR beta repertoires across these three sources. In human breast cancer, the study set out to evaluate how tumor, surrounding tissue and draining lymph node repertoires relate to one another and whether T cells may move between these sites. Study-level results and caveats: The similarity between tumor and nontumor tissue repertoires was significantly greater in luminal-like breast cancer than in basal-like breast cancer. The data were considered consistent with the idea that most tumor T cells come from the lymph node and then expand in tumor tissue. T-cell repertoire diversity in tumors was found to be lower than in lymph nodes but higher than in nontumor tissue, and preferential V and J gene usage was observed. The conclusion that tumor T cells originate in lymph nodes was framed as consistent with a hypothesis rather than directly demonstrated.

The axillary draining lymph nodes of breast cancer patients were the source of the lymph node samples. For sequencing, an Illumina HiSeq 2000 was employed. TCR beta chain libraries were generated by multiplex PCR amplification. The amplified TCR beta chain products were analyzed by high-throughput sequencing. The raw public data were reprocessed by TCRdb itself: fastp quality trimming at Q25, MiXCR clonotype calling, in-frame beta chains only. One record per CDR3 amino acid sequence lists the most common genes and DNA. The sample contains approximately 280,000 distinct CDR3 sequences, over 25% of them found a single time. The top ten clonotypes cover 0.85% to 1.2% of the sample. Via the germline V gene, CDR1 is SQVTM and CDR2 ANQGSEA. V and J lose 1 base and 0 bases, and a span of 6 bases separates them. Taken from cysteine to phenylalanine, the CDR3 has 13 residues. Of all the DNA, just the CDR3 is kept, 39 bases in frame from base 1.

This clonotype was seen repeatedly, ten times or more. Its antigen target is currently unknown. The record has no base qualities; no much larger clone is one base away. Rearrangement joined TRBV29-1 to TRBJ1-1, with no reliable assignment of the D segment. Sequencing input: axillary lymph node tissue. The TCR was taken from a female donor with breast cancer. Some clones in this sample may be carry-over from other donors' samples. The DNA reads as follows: TGCAGCGTTGAAGTGGGGATGAACACTGAAGCTTTCTTT. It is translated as CSVEVGMNTEAFF.